A single TCR beta chain is shown here with its context. The data derive from a study of cytomegalovirus exposure and HLA in healthy donors. Germline lookup yields CDR1 SNHLY and CDR2 FYNNEI. V was clipped by 8 bases and J by 0 bases, with 11 bases between them. The CDR3 has 14 amino acids. Researchers ran the PCR with 60 Vbeta and 13 Jbeta primers. Sequencing used immunoSEQ multiplex PCR; TCRdb keeps in-frame clones, though not all of them. The sample lists about 250,000 clones; about four fifths were seen once. Sequencing used PBMCs. This receptor was obtained from a girl aged 2 to 10 in good health and CMV-seronegative. The V gene is TRBV2, the J gene TRBJ2-1, with D maybe TRBD2 (6 bases). The CDR3 is CASLSGFSYNEQFF. The DNA for the CDR3 is TGTGCCAGCCTCAGCGGGTTCTCCTACAATGAGCAGTTCTTC.